The 29 T cell receptor beta chains presented below share a single source sample, sequenced in a study of blood T cells in healthy people across ages. Through a sample-barcoded 5' primer and a J-beta primer mix, a second PCR was run for roughly 6 to 12 cycles. TCRdb fed the 5' RACE reads into MiXCR, producing one record per CDR3 protein. The sample lists around 800,000 distinct CDR3 sequences; approximately 53% were seen once. The sequencing input was blood. The receptors shown here come from a man older than 75 in good health.

The V gene is TRBV20-1, the J gene TRBJ2-2; D not resolved. Germline V gene sequence: CDR1 DFQATT, CDR2 SNEGSKA (reference sequence). Trimming shortened V by 3 bases and J by 5 bases, and 10 bases separated the two germline ends. The length of the CDR3 is 13 residues. The CDR3 DNA follows: TGCAGTGCTAGTCACACATCAACCGGGGAGCTGTTTTTT. It encodes CSASHTSTGELFF.

This clonotype was counted once. The chain recombines TRBV10-3 with TRBJ2-7, with 9 bases fitting TRBD1. The ends lost 6 bases at V and 1 base at J; junction bases unmatched: 4. Germline CDR1 ENHRY, CDR2 SYGVKD. The CDR3 length is 14 residues. The CDR3 region is CAISRQGDSYEQYF. The CDR3 nucleotides read TGTGCCATCAGCCGACAGGGGGATTCCTACGAGCAGTACTTC.

This rearrangement joins TRBV18 to TRBJ2-3; D is unclear. CDR1 and CDR2 from the germline V gene are KGHSH and LQKENI. Trimming removed 8 bases at V and 1 base at J, with 10 bases between. There are 13 residues in the CDR3. The CDR3 DNA follows: TGTGCCAGCGCCCCACAAGGCACAGATACGCAGTATTTT. Amino acid sequence: CASAPQGTDTQYF.

The chain carries TRBV5-4 and TRBJ2-7; TRBD2 is a possible D gene (6 bases). The end of the DNA aligns better with TRBJ2-5, so the J call may be wrong. Germline-derived CDR1 and CDR2 are SGHNT and YYREEE (reference sequence). The CDR3 is 16 amino acids. CDR3 in DNA: TGTGCCAGCAGCTTGGCCCAGCGGGCTAGCCAAGAGACCCAGTACTTC. Protein sequence: CASSLAQRASQETQYF.

In its sample, this clonotype was seen many times. V and J are TRBV28 and TRBJ2-6; 9 nucleotides line up with TRBD1. Germline lookup yields CDR1 MDHEN and CDR2 SYDVKM. The CDR3 contains 17 residues. With 6 bases clipped from V and 2 bases from J, the junction kept 8 bases outside the gene matches. The CDR3 reads CASSVTGGNTGANVLTF. CDR3 nucleotides: TGTGCCAGCAGCGTGACAGGGGGAAATACTGGGGCCAACGTCCTGACTTTC.

This clonotype appeared a few times. The chain is built from TRBV6-5 and TRBJ2-1; 8 bases agree with TRBD1. The V segment lost 5 bases and the J segment 1 base; nucleotides outside the gene matches: 4. The CDR3 sequence is 15 residues long. The germline CDR1 and CDR2 sequences are MNHEY and SVGAGI. The CDR3 reads CASSNTGGSYNEQFF. The CDR3 DNA reads as TGTGCCAGCAGTAACACAGGGGGGTCCTACAATGAGCAGTTCTTC.

The chain joins TRBV7-2 to TRBJ1-6; maybe TRBD1 (6 bases). V gave up 5 bases and J gave up 10 bases, with 15 bases separating them. The CDR3 has 14 residues. Germline loops: CDR1 SGHTA, CDR2 FQGNSA. The CDR3 bases are TGTGCCAGCAGCCCACCGGGACACGGGTCACCCCTCCACTTT. Translation: CASSPPGHGSPLHF.

The rearrangement uses TRBV6-5 and TRBJ2-5; D is perhaps TRBD1 or TRBD2 (5 bases each). The CDR3 runs 16 residues. V lost 7 bases to trimming and J lost 5 bases, with 23 bases between them. The germline gives CDR1 MNHEY, CDR2 SVGAGI. The CDR3 sequence: CASNFLRAGAVETQYF. In DNA form, the CDR3 reads TGTGCCAGCAACTTTCTTCGCGCCGGGGCTGTGGAGACCCAGTACTTC.

J is TRBJ1-2 and V is TRBV29-1; D is possibly TRBD1 (5 bases). The CDR3 totals 12 residues. CDR1 and CDR2 from the germline V gene are SQVTM and ANQGSEA. Trimming shortened V by 2 bases and J by 4 bases, and 8 bases separated the two germline ends. The CDR3 loop reads CSVENGGYGYTF. CDR3 sequence (DNA): TGCAGCGTTGAAAACGGGGGCTATGGCTACACCTTC.

J is TRBJ2-2 and V is TRBV20-1; 7 nucleotides agree with TRBD1. Trimming took 5 bases from V and 0 from J; bases not matched to a gene: 3. The CDR3 sequence is 14 residues long. Germline CDR1 reads DFQATT; CDR2 reads SNEGSKA (reference sequence). CDR3 in DNA: TGCAGTGCTTTGGACAGGTCGAACACCGGGGAGCTGTTTTTT. Its protein is CSALDRSNTGELFF.

This clonotype was picked up a small number of times. The rearrangement joins TRBV20-1 to TRBJ2-7; D is perhaps TRBD2 (5 bases). The CDR3 runs 10 residues. The V end was cut by 5 bases, the J end by 6 bases, with 8 bases between. Germline values: CDR1 DFQATT, CDR2 SNEGSKA (reference sequence). The CDR3 DNA is TGCAGTGCTGGAGCGGTCGAGCAGTACTTC. Its protein product is CSAGAVEQYF.

The gene calls are TRBV27 and TRBJ2-7, with a weak D call TRBD1 (5 bases). The J call is uncertain, as TRBJ2-5 better fits the DNA end. The CDR3 extends over 13 amino acids. The V gene's germline CDR1 is MNHEY and CDR2 SMNVEV (reference sequence). In DNA form, the CDR3 reads TGTGCCAGCAGCCGGGTTCCAGGGGAGACCCAGTACTTC. Translated, it gives CASSRVPGETQYF.

This chain connects TRBV5-5 to TRBJ2-7; the D call may be TRBD1 or TRBD2 (5 bases each). CDR1 is SGHKS and CDR2 is YYEKEE in the germline V gene (reference sequence). Between the trimmed V and J ends, which lost 5 bases and 3 bases, there was a span of 15 bases. The CDR3 has 14 residues. CDR3 sequence: CASSPRGDRYEQYF. The CDR3 region has the DNA TGTGCCAGCAGTCCCAGAGGGGACCGCTACGAGCAGTACTTC.

The V call is TRBV20-1, the J call TRBJ2-3, with TRBD2 identical over 10 bases. CDR3 size: 17 residues. The germline V gene has CDR1 DFQATT and CDR2 SNEGSKA (reference sequence). With V trimmed by 3 bases and J by 0 bases, 9 bases remained unmatched. CDR3 nucleotide sequence: TGCAGTGCTAGCGGGCTAGCGGGAGCCCGGAGCACAGATACGCAGTATTTT. Amino acids: CSASGLAGARSTDTQYF.

The J gene is TRBJ2-7, the V gene TRBV20-1; the D gene is possibly TRBD2 (6 bases). CDR3 length: 14 amino acids. V was cut by 5 bases and J by 4 bases, with 18 bases left in between. CDR1 DFQATT and CDR2 SNEGSKA come from the germline V gene (reference sequence). The CDR3 region has the DNA TGCAGTGCTCCGAGACTAGGGGAGGAATACGAGCAGTACTTC. Residues: CSAPRLGEEYEQYF.

This sequence joins TRBV5-1 and TRBJ2-7; TRBD1 aligns across 10 bases. Losses at the gene ends were 4 bases for V and 12 bases for J; bases not matched to a gene: 13. The CDR3 spans 14 residues. Germline V gives CDR1 SGHRS, CDR2 YFSETQ. CDR3 sequence: CASSVTGTGDLRYF. The CDR3 coding sequence is TGCGCCAGCAGCGTGACAGGGACAGGGGATCTTCGGTACTTC.

This chain joins TRBV25-1 and TRBJ1-5; 8 bases match TRBD1. This CDR3 region has 14 residues. CDR1 and CDR2 from the germline V gene are MGHDK and SYGVNS. With 4 bases clipped from V and 9 bases from J, the junction kept 8 bases outside the gene matches. CDR3 nucleotides: TGTGCCAGCAGTGCGACAGGGGAATATCTGCCCCAGCATTTT. This translates into CASSATGEYLPQHF.

This clonotype was picked up one time. The chain recombines TRBV11-2 with TRBJ2-3; TRBD2 might be the D (6 bases). CDR1 is SGHAT and CDR2 is FQNNGV in the germline V gene. The ends were cut back, 3 bases at V and 14 bases at J, with 18 bases in the middle. There are 13 residues in the CDR3. This chain's CDR3 is CASSLRGPLGAYF. DNA of the CDR3: TGTGCCAGCAGCTTGCGGGGCCCCCTAGGCGCGTATTTT.

The chain carries TRBV12-3 or TRBV12-4 and TRBJ1-1; 11 bases fit TRBD1. The J segment lost 6 bases and the V segment lost 5 bases, leaving 8 bases of the junction unmatched. CDR3 length: 15 residues. The CDR3 DNA is TGTGCCAGCAGTAATCCGGGACAGGGGGGGGCTGAAGCTTTCTTT. Its protein product is CASSNPGQGGAEAFF.

The chain joins TRBV6-5 to TRBJ1-2; TRBD1 is a possible D gene (5 bases). This CDR3 region has 16 residues. V gave up 0 bases and J gave up 8 bases, with 19 bases separating them. Germline CDR1 reads MNHEY; CDR2 reads SVGAGI. CDR3: CASSYSKGAGRKGYTF. CDR3 sequence (DNA): TGTGCCAGCAGTTACTCGAAAGGGGCAGGGCGGAAGGGCTACACCTTC.

This clonotype was seen a single time. The chain uses TRBV7-9 and TRBJ1-4, with D perhaps TRBD1 (5 bases). Trimming took off 5 bases at V and 7 bases at J, with 11 bases between the two ends. Germline CDR1 is SEHNR and CDR2 is FQNEAQ (reference sequence). The length of the CDR3 is 13 residues. CDR3 nucleotide sequence: TGTGCCAGCAGCGGATCCGGGGGTGAAAAACTGTTTTTT. Its translation: CASSGSGGEKLFF. The full variable domain, with the rest looked up from reference TRBV7-9 and TRBJ1-4, is DTGVSQNPRHKITKRGQNVTFRCDPISEHNRLYWYRQTLGQGPEFLTYFQNEAQLEKSRLLSDRFSAERPKGSFSTLEIQRTEQGDSAMYLCASSGSGGEKLFFGSGTQLSVL.

Only one count was recorded for this clonotype. The chain combines TRBV20-1 with TRBJ2-3; 10 nucleotides align to TRBD2. The junction had 5 bases not matched to a gene; V was cut back by 5 bases and J by 0 bases. Per the germline V gene, CDR1 is DFQATT and CDR2 is SNEGSKA (reference sequence). The CDR3 totals 15 residues. The CDR3 DNA reads as TGCAGTGCTTGGGGACTAGCGAGTAGCACAGATACGCAGTATTTT. The encoded protein is CSAWGLASSTDTQYF.

The rearrangement links TRBV7-6 to TRBJ2-4; 7 nucleotides line up with TRBD1. The CDR3 totals 12 residues. Per the germline V gene, CDR1 is SGHVS and CDR2 is FNYEAQ. J was trimmed by 13 bases and V by 4 bases; bases with no gene match: 7. CDR3 sequence (DNA): TGTGCCAGCAGCTCATCACAGGGGACGCAGTACTTC. This codes for CASSSSQGTQYF.

The V and J genes are TRBV30 and TRBJ2-1; D is possibly TRBD1 or TRBD2 (5 bases each). Germline V gives CDR1 GTSNPN, CDR2 SVGIG (reference sequence). V shed 2 bases and J shed 13 bases, with 15 bases lying between them. This CDR3 is built from 12 residues. The CDR3 is CAWSPRTGPQFF. CDR3 DNA: TGTGCCTGGAGTCCCCGGACGGGGCCCCAGTTCTTC. Drawing the rest from reference TRBV30 and TRBJ2-1, the complete variable domain is SQTIHQWPATLVQPVGSPLSLECTVEGTSNPNLYWYRQAAGRGLQLLFYSVGIGQISSEVPQNLSASRPQDRQFILSSKKLLLSDSGFYLCAWSPRTGPQFFGPGTRLTVL.

The chain is built from TRBV7-9 and TRBJ1-1; 11 nucleotides agree with TRBD1. Germline V gene lookup returns CDR1 SEHNR and CDR2 FQNEAQ (reference sequence). The CDR3 covers 12 residues. V trimming: 4 bases; J trimming: 11 bases; junction bases outside the gene matches: 3. DNA for the CDR3: TGTGCCAGCAGCTGGGGACAGGGGGAGGCTTTCTTT. Translating it yields CASSWGQGEAFF.

The J gene is TRBJ1-4, the V gene TRBV6-5, with 7 bases lining up with TRBD1. Germline loops: CDR1 MNHEY, CDR2 SVGAGI. The CDR3 sequence is 16 residues long. The V segment lost 0 bases and the J segment 8 bases; nucleotides outside the gene matches: 9. The chain's CDR3 is CASSYSNLRQGEKLFF. The DNA for the CDR3 is TGTGCCAGCAGTTACTCTAACTTACGACAGGGAGAAAAACTGTTTTTT.

The sample holds a few counts of this clonotype. The V and J genes are TRBV25-1 and TRBJ2-7, with 7 bases aligning to TRBD2. The end of the DNA fits TRBJ2-5 better, so the J call may be wrong. Germline V gene lookup returns CDR1 MGHDK and CDR2 SYGVNS. This CDR3 spans 13 amino acids. The CDR3 loop is CASGGVNKETQYF. CDR3 nucleotides: TGTGCCAGCGGGGGGGTGAACAAAGAGACCCAGTACTTC.

This clonotype was detected a few times. V gene TRBV7-2 combines with J gene TRBJ2-7; D possibly corresponds to TRBD1 (5 bases). The germline V gene encodes CDR1 SGHTA and CDR2 FQGNSA. There are 20 residues in the CDR3. With 1 base removed from V and 3 bases from J, the gap between germline ends came to 28 bases. The CDR3 DNA follows: TGTGCCAGCAGCTTAGACCCCCCTTTAGGCAGCTACAGGCCCCACTACGAGCAGTACTTC. Protein sequence: CASSLDPPLGSYRPHYEQYF.

This clonotype was counted ten times or more. Relative to the germline gene, one junction end is altered; a read error may explain this. The chain joins TRBV5-1 to TRBJ1-5; no clear D. The CDR3 runs 13 residues. CDR1 and CDR2 (germline): SGHRS, YFSETQ. CDR3 amino acids: CASSLDGNQPQHF. In DNA, the CDR3 is TGTGCCAGCAGCTTAGACGGGAATCAGCCCCAGCATTTT.